The T cell receptor (beta chain) described here comes from a study of cytomegalovirus exposure and HLA in healthy donors. Points from the study as a whole: In a later analysis, parvovirus B19, influenza, CMV and Epstein-Barr virus appeared linked to several top co-occurrence clusters.

This clone was seen just once. Its matching antigen is unknown. V was shortened by 1 base and J by 6 bases, with 15 bases between the two germline ends. This CDR3 has 15 residues. CDR1 is SNHLY, CDR2 FYNNEI, per germline. PCR involved 60 Vbeta and 13 Jbeta primers. TCRdb's table, derived via immunoSEQ multiplex PCR, lists solely in-frame clones and lacks some. The repertoire holds 110,000 to 150,000 clones, with 60% to 85% as singletons. The receptor was derived from a man between 40 and 49 years old in good health and CMV-seropositive. The rearrangement joins TRBV2 to TRBJ1-2, with D possibly matching TRBD1 (6 bases). Sequencing was performed on PBMCs. In nucleotides, the CDR3 is TGTGCCAGCAGTGAAGTACAGGGTATGGACGATGGCTACACCTTC. Translation gives CASSEVQGMDDGYTF.